The 21 T cell receptor beta chains below were found in one sample sequenced in a study of technical replicates of blood from a handful of donors. The method was immunoSEQ multiplex PCR; TCRdb's version includes in-frame clones alone and lacks a portion of them. Of tens of thousands of clones listed, 91% were seen once; the top ten hold roughly 0.4%. The material sequenced was T cells isolated from PBMCs. These receptors were obtained from a human donor in good health.

The chain has TRBV7-9 and TRBJ2-1; TRBD2 is a possible D gene (5 bases). The CDR3 is made up of 11 amino acids. Trimming left V 8 bases short and J 8 bases short, with 10 bases between. The V gene's germline CDR1 is SEHNR and CDR2 FQNEAQ (reference sequence). CDR3 sequence: CASGLADEQFF. The CDR3 region has the DNA TGTGCCAGCGGTCTAGCCGATGAGCAGTTCTTC.

The gene calls are TRBV27 and TRBJ1-2; 8 bases are a match to TRBD1. The CDR3 runs 15 residues. The V segment lost 2 bases and the J segment 4 bases; nucleotides outside the gene matches: 6. Germline V gene data show CDR1 as MNHEY and CDR2 as SMNVEV (reference sequence). The CDR3 region is CASSLSRGPGYGYTF. The CDR3 DNA sequence: TGTGCCAGCAGTTTAAGCAGGGGGCCCGGCTATGGCTACACCTTC.

V gene TRBV10-2 combines with J gene TRBJ2-1; TRBD1 aligns across 10 bases. The CDR3 consists of 17 residues. Germline V gives CDR1 WSHSY, CDR2 SAAADI. V shed 0 bases, J shed 8 bases, and the junction held 10 bases outside the gene matches. The CDR3 nucleotides are TGCGCCAGCAGTGAGTCGCTAGGACAGGGGGGGATATATGAGCAGTTCTTC. It encodes CASSESLGQGGIYEQFF.

The rearrangement links TRBV7-2 to TRBJ2-7; 7 bases align to TRBD2. The CDR3 length is 14 residues. Per the germline V gene, CDR1 is SGHTA and CDR2 is FQGNSA. V was pared by 8 bases and J by 0 bases, with 7 bases of the junction left unmatched. DNA for the CDR3: TGTGCCAGCCGGGTCGGGGGGACCTCCTACGAGCAGTACTTC. Its protein is CASRVGGTSYEQYF.

V is TRBV28 and J is TRBJ2-7, with 9 bases aligning to TRBD1. Losses at the gene ends were 6 bases for V and 3 bases for J; bases not matched to a gene: 9. The CDR3 has 15 amino acids. Germline CDR1 reads MDHEN; CDR2 reads SYDVKM. The CDR3 spells CASRAPGQGIYEQYF. The CDR3 DNA follows: TGTGCCAGCAGAGCCCCAGGACAGGGGATCTACGAGCAGTACTTC.

The J gene is TRBJ2-1, the V gene TRBV5-1; D is undetermined. In germline, CDR1 is SGHRS, CDR2 YFSETQ. Trimming removed 3 bases at V and 1 base at J, with 8 bases between. This CDR3 is 14 amino acids long. This chain's CDR3 is CASSSKASYNEQFF. The CDR3 region has the DNA TGCGCCAGCAGCTCTAAAGCTTCCTACAATGAGCAGTTCTTC.

The chain combines TRBV6-4 with TRBJ2-2; tentatively, D is TRBD1 (5 bases). Per the germline V gene, CDR1 is MRHNA and CDR2 is SNTAGT. The length of the CDR3 is 14 residues. V gave up 5 bases and J gave up 5 bases, with 12 bases separating them. The CDR3 spells CASSPIQGTGELFF. The CDR3 bases are TGTGCCAGCAGTCCGATTCAGGGTACCGGGGAGCTGTTTTTT.

The genes are TRBV28 and TRBJ2-7; D perhaps matches TRBD1 (6 bases). The germline V gene encodes CDR1 MDHEN and CDR2 SYDVKM. The CDR3 contains 15 residues. V lost 5 bases to trimming and J lost 2 bases, with 16 bases between them. This CDR3 reads CASSASGTLTYEQYF. The CDR3 coding sequence is TGTGCCAGCAGTGCGTCCGGGACACTTACCTACGAGCAGTACTTC.

V and J are TRBV7-9 and TRBJ1-2, with 7 bases matching TRBD1. The CDR3 loop spans 15 amino acids. Germline CDR1 SEHNR, CDR2 FQNEAQ (reference sequence). Losses at the gene ends were 5 bases for V and 5 bases for J; bases not matched to a gene: 11. The CDR3: CASSPDSDRVYGYTF. The CDR3 nucleotides read TGTGCCAGCAGCCCCGATAGCGACAGGGTTTATGGCTACACCTTC.

With respect to this clone: Other DNA sequences in the sample encode the same CDR3. The chain combines TRBV5-1 with TRBJ2-7, with D perhaps TRBD1 (5 bases). Trimming pared 1 base from V and 6 bases from J, leaving 11 bases between. CDR3 length: 13 residues. CDR1 and CDR2 (germline): SGHRS, YFSETQ. The CDR3 reads CASSLTDRGEQYF. DNA of the CDR3: TGCGCCAGCAGCTTGACGGATAGGGGCGAGCAGTACTTC.

The genes are TRBV27 and TRBJ2-1; 7 nucleotides line up with TRBD1. The ends lost 5 bases at V and 6 bases at J; junction bases unmatched: 4. Per the germline V gene, CDR1 is MNHEY and CDR2 is SMNVEV (reference sequence). The CDR3 length is 13 residues. CDR3 region: CASSTRGTNEQFF. The CDR3 DNA follows: TGTGCCAGCAGTACCAGGGGGACCAATGAGCAGTTCTTC.

The chain uses TRBV19 and TRBJ2-7; D might be TRBD2 (6 bases). The V gene lost 3 bases and the J gene lost 0 bases, with 12 bases spanning the gap. Germline V gene lookup returns CDR1 LNHDA and CDR2 SQIVND (reference sequence). There are 15 residues in the CDR3. The CDR3 here is CASSIPAGGSYEQYF. Written as DNA, the CDR3 is TGTGCCAGTAGTATCCCAGCCGGGGGCTCCTACGAGCAGTACTTC.

The J gene is TRBJ1-5, the V gene TRBV27; TRBD1 matches at 9 bases. V lost 7 bases to trimming and J lost 5 bases; unmatched junction nucleotides: 6. CDR1 and CDR2 from the germline V gene are MNHEY and SMNVEV (reference sequence). The CDR3 extends over 14 amino acids. DNA of the CDR3: TGTGCCAGCACCGAGCGGACAGGGGATCAGCCCCAGCATTTT. Translated: CASTERTGDQPQHF.

The chain is built from TRBV4-2 and TRBJ2-5; D is perhaps TRBD2 (5 bases). V was shortened by 1 base and J by 4 bases, with 10 bases between the two germline ends. Germline CDR1 and CDR2: LGHNA and YNFKEQ. This CDR3 spans 14 amino acids. CDR3 protein: CASSQGRELETQYF. The CDR3, as DNA: TGTGCCAGCAGCCAAGGTCGGGAATTAGAGACCCAGTACTTC.

The J gene is TRBJ1-1, the V gene TRBV9; D perhaps matches TRBD1 (5 bases). The CDR3 runs 14 residues. Per germline, CDR1 SGDLS and CDR2 YYNGEE. V lost 4 bases, J lost 0 bases, and 10 bases lay in between. The CDR3 here is CASSPAGVNTEAFF. CDR3 DNA sequence: TGTGCCAGCAGCCCAGCGGGGGTGAACACTGAAGCTTTCTTT.

This clone came up once. The V gene is TRBV27, the J gene TRBJ2-7, with 11 bases matching TRBD2. This CDR3 contains 16 residues. The junction had 7 bases not matched to a gene; V was cut back by 5 bases and J by 1 base. Per germline, CDR1 MNHEY and CDR2 SMNVEV (reference sequence). CDR3 nucleotides: TGTGCCAGCAGTACACTAACTAGCGGGGGTTCCTACGAGCAGTACTTC. It yields the protein CASSTLTSGGSYEQYF.

The chain is built from TRBV6-5 and TRBJ2-1; tentative D call: TRBD2 (5 bases). V shed 0 bases and J shed 0 bases, with 9 bases lying between them. CDR3 size: 16 residues. CDR1 and CDR2 from the germline V gene are MNHEY and SVGAGI. CDR3: CASSYSRTLSYNEQFF. Here the CDR3 DNA reads TGTGCCAGCAGTTACTCTAGGACTCTCTCCTACAATGAGCAGTTCTTC.

The CDR3 region has the DNA TGTGCCAGCAGCTTATTTGGGGTGGTAGGGACTCCCTACGAGCAGTACTTC. It specifies CASSLFGVVGTPYEQYF. The chain is built from TRBV7-8 and TRBJ2-7; perhaps TRBD2 as D (6 bases). Trimming shortened V by 2 bases and J by 2 bases, and 19 bases separated the two germline ends. Germline V gene sequence: CDR1 SGHVS, CDR2 FQNEAQ. This CDR3 is 17 amino acids long.

This rearrangement joins TRBV2 to TRBJ2-7, with D possibly being TRBD2 (5 bases). Trimming took 6 bases from V and 0 from J, leaving 9 bases between them. The germline CDR1 and CDR2 sequences are SNHLY and FYNNEI. This CDR3 spans 13 amino acids. CDR3 DNA: TGTGCCAGCAGGAGACTAAGCTCCTACGAGCAGTACTTC. It codes for CASRRLSSYEQYF.

The chain employs TRBV29-1 and TRBJ1-2; D is perhaps TRBD1 (6 bases). Between the trimmed V and J ends, which lost 7 bases and 5 bases, there was a span of 14 bases. Germline CDR1 SQVTM, CDR2 ANQGSEA. This CDR3 contains 12 residues. CDR3: CSDQGSYYGYTF. CDR3 DNA sequence: TGCAGCGATCAGGGGAGTTATTATGGCTACACCTTC. Complete variable domain (other parts from reference TRBV29-1 and TRBJ1-2): SAVISQKPSRDICQRGTSLTIQCQVDSQVTMMFWYRQQPGQSLTLIATANQGSEATYESGFVIDKFPISRPNLTFSTLTVSNMSPEDSSIYLCSDQGSYYGYTFGSGTRLTVV.

This chain joins TRBV6-5 and TRBJ2-2, with D tentatively TRBD2 (6 bases). Germline-derived CDR1 and CDR2 are MNHEY and SVGAGI. V lost 8 bases to trimming and J lost 1 base, with 14 bases between them. CDR3 length equals 15 residues. CDR3 protein: CASRTSLLNTGELFF. The CDR3 bases are TGTGCCAGCCGAACTAGCCTACTGAACACCGGGGAGCTGTTTTTT.